One sample yielded the 5 T cell receptor beta chains listed below, sequenced in a study of cytomegalovirus exposure and HLA in healthy donors. PCR primers comprised 60 Vbeta and 13 Jbeta primers. Measured with immunoSEQ multiplex PCR; TCRdb has only the in-frame clones, and not every one. The repertoire has under 70,000 clones, 86% of them found once; the top ten carry roughly 2%. The sample taken for sequencing was PBMCs. The receptors derive from a woman aged 30 to 39 in good health and CMV-seronegative.

CDR3 region: CSASNRVEQFF. As DNA, the CDR3 is TGCAGTGCTAGTAACAGGGTTGAGCAGTTCTTC. V usage is TRBV20-1 and J usage is TRBJ2-1; a weak D match, TRBD1 (6 bases). Germline V gene lookup returns CDR1 DFQATT and CDR2 SNEGSKA (reference sequence). The CDR3 has 11 residues. Trimming took 3 bases from V and 9 from J, leaving 9 bases between them.

V usage is TRBV19 and J usage is TRBJ2-6; D unclear. The CDR3 length is 16 residues. The V end lost 1 base, the J end lost 0 bases, and 7 bases lay between the germline ends. CDR1 LNHDA and CDR2 SQIVND come from the germline V gene (reference sequence). The DNA for the CDR3 is TGTGCCAGTAGTATAGTAGAGAGCTCTGGGGCCAACGTCCTGACTTTC. This gives the protein CASSIVESSGANVLTF. The full variable domain, its missing parts supplied by reference TRBV19 and TRBJ2-6, is DGGITQSPKYLFRKEGQNVTLSCEQNLNHDAMYWYRQDPGQGLRLIYYSQIVNDFQKGDIAEGYSVSREKKESFPLTVTSAQKNPTAFYLCASSIVESSGANVLTFGAGSRLTVL.

V and J are TRBV6-5 and TRBJ1-3; D ambiguous. The germline V gene encodes CDR1 MNHEY and CDR2 SVGAGI. This CDR3 region has 15 residues. Deletions cut 0 bases from V and 0 bases from J, with 6 bases between. CDR3 loop: CASSYSVASGNTIYF. The CDR3 coding sequence is TGTGCCAGCAGTTACTCGGTAGCCTCTGGAAACACCATATATTTT.

The chain carries TRBV7-3 and TRBJ2-3, with a possible D match to TRBD1 (6 bases). The ends were cut back, 5 bases at V and 4 bases at J, with 16 bases in the middle. The CDR3 is 15 amino acids. CDR1 is SGHTA and CDR2 is FQGTGA in the germline V gene. The chain's CDR3 is CASSRAQGFSDTQYF. The CDR3, as DNA: TGTGCCAGCAGCCGCGCCCAGGGGTTCTCAGATACGCAGTATTTT.

The rearrangement links TRBV5-6 to TRBJ1-1; D may be TRBD1 (5 bases). Germline assignment: CDR1 SGHDT and CDR2 YYEEEE. The CDR3 is 12 residues long. V was shortened by 0 bases and J by 6 bases, with 6 bases between the two germline ends. The CDR3 DNA is TGTGCCAGCAGCTTGGGACAGCCTGAAGCTTTCTTT. Amino acids: CASSLGQPEAFF.